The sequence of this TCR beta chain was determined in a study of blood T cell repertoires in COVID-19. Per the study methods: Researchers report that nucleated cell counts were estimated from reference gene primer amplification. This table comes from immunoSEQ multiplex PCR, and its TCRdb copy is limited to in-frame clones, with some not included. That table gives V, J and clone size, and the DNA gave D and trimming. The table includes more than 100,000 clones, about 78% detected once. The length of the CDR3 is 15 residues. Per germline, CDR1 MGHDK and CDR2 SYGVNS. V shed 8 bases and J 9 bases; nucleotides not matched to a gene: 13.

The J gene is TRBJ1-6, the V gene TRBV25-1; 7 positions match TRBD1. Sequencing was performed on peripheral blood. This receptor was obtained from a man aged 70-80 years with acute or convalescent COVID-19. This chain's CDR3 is CASEPETGFGSPLHF. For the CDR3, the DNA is TGTGCCAGCGAGCCCGAGACAGGGTTTGGTTCACCCCTCCACTTT. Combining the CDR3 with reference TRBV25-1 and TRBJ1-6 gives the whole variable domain EADIYQTPRYLVIGTGKKITLECSQTMGHDKMYWYQQDPGMELHLIHYSYGVNSTEKGDLSSESTVSRIRTEHFPLTLESARPSHTSQYLCASEPETGFGSPLHFGNGTRLTVT.